Below are 5 T cell receptor beta chains sequenced from a single sample in a study of T cell repertoires in cytomegalovirus infection. A single record per CDR3 protein comes from TCRdb applying MiXCR to the reads. The sample shows tens of thousands of distinct CDR3 sequences, roughly a quarter of them seen only once. For these TCRs, the target antigens are not known. This specimen was CD8+ T cells from cultured PBMCs, taken from culture after CMV antigen stimulation. The origin of the receptors is a human donor in good health (CMV status not recorded). Some clones in this sample may be carry-over from other donors' samples.

The genes are TRBV5-8 and TRBJ2-3, with 12 bases that match TRBD1. The V segment lost 4 bases and the J segment 6 bases; nucleotides outside the gene matches: 3. Germline V gene data show CDR1 as SGHTS and CDR2 as YDEGEE. The CDR3 length is 14 residues. In DNA form, the CDR3 reads TGTGCCAGCAGCCCGGGACAGGGGGCGGATACGCAGTATTTT. It specifies CASSPGQGADTQYF.

This clonotype showed up just a few times. This chain connects TRBV5-1 to TRBJ1-2; D is uncertain. This CDR3 is 15 amino acids long. The V end lost 0 bases, the J end lost 4 bases, and 13 bases lay between the germline ends. Per the germline V gene, CDR1 is SGHRS and CDR2 is YFSETQ. In DNA, the CDR3 is TGCGCCAGCAGCTTGGATGTATCCAAGACCTATGGCTACACCTTC. The encoded protein is CASSLDVSKTYGYTF.

The V call is TRBV4-1, the J call TRBJ2-5; D is undetermined. Germline loops: CDR1 MGHRA, CDR2 YSYEKL. The CDR3 is 11 amino acids. V lost 5 bases, J lost 9 bases, and 10 bases lay in between. CDR3 DNA sequence: TGCGCCAGCAGCGATGGTATGGCCCAGTACTTC. Its protein is CASSDGMAQYF.

CDR3 bases: TGTGCCAGCAGCCAAGAGACAGGAAATGAAAAACTGTTTTTT. Translation gives CASSQETGNEKLFF. The chain carries TRBV3-1 and TRBJ1-4; the D gene is possibly TRBD1 (6 bases). V was trimmed by 0 bases and J by 5 bases, leaving 7 bases between them. The CDR3 runs 14 residues. Germline V gene lookup returns CDR1 LGHDT and CDR2 YNNKEL (reference sequence).

The V call is TRBV6-5, the J call TRBJ1-2; a weak D match, TRBD1 (5 bases). Germline loops: CDR1 MNHEY, CDR2 SVGAGI. The CDR3 runs 15 residues. The germline V and J ends were trimmed by 0 bases and 4 bases, with 12 bases remaining between them. CDR3 nucleotides: TGTGCCAGCAGTTACTCACCGGCCAGGGTCTATGGCTACACCTTC. Amino acid sequence: CASSYSPARVYGYTF.